The rows below give T cell receptor beta chains drawn from one sample of a study of control samples from healthy donors and cancer patients. Produced via immunoSEQ multiplex PCR; TCRdb's table is partial and in-frame only. The table shows approximately 180,000 clones, with roughly 94% occurring only once. Specimen: blood. Source of these receptors: a woman under 30 in good health. Both conserved end residues are part of each CDR3. A D gene is named only where the DNA matches it firmly. Size values are once, few and many counts, or a class for expanded clones, and some rows have none.

J: TRBJ1-3; size: NA; D: NA; V: TRBV5-6; CDR3: CASSWTVQNTIYF; DNA: TGTGCCAGCAGCTGGACAGTCCAAAACACCATATATTTT
J: TRBJ2-7; size: NA; D: NA; V: TRBV6-5; CDR3: CASSRGRDEQYF; DNA: TGTGCCAGCAGTCGCGGACGGGACGAGCAGTACTTC
J: TRBJ1-4; size: NA; D: NA; V: TRBV10-3; CDR3: CAISESFEKLFF; DNA: TGTGCCATCAGTGAGTCCTTTGAAAAACTGTTTTTT
J: TRBJ1-4; size: NA; D: NA; V: TRBV4-3; CDR3: CASSQLGANEKLFF; DNA: TGCGCCAGCAGCCAACTTGGGGCTAATGAAAAACTGTTTTTT
J: TRBJ2-1; size: once; D: TRBD2; V: TRBV5-6; CDR3: CASSTRLAADSYNEQFF; DNA: TGTGCCAGCAGCACCCGACTAGCGGCCGACTCCTACAATGAGCAGTTCTTC
J: TRBJ2-3; size: NA; D: TRBD2; V: TRBV28; CDR3: CASSWRVREVTDTQYF; DNA: TGTGCCAGCAGTTGGAGGGTGCGGGAGGTGACAGATACGCAGTATTTT
J: TRBJ1-4; size: NA; D: NA; V: TRBV6-5; CDR3: CASRRNEKLFF; DNA: TGTGCCAGCAGGCGTAATGAAAAACTGTTTTTT
J: TRBJ2-1; size: once; D: NA; V: TRBV12-3/TRBV12-4; CDR3: CASSYLIGDEQFF; DNA: TGTGCCAGCAGTTACCTCATTGGGGATGAGCAGTTCTTC
J: TRBJ2-1; size: NA; D: TRBD2; V: TRBV11-2; CDR3: CASSRQAGPYNEQFF; DNA: TGTGCCAGCAGCCGCCAAGCGGGGCCTTACAATGAGCAGTTCTTC
J: TRBJ1-1; size: NA; D: NA; V: TRBV28; CDR3: CASSPLSPVDRIEAFF; DNA: TGTGCCAGCAGCCCCCTGAGCCCAGTCGACAGGATTGAAGCTTTCTTT
J: TRBJ1-2; size: NA; D: NA; V: TRBV28; CDR3: CASSQANYGYTF; DNA: TGTGCCAGCAGTCAGGCTAACTATGGCTACACCTTC
J: TRBJ2-3; size: NA; D: NA; V: TRBV10-3; CDR3: CAISESSGTDTQYF; DNA: TGTGCCATCAGTGAGTCGAGTGGCACAGATACGCAGTATTTT
J: TRBJ2-3; size: NA; D: TRBD2; V: TRBV5-1; CDR3: CASSISGSRTDTQYF; DNA: TGCGCCAGCAGTATTAGCGGGTCCCGCACAGATACGCAGTATTTT
J: TRBJ2-2; size: NA; D: NA; V: TRBV10-2; CDR3: CASSELGGNTGELFF; DNA: TGCGCCAGCAGTGAGTTAGGGGGGAACACCGGGGAGCTGTTTTTT
J: TRBJ2-3; size: NA; D: NA; V: TRBV7-7; CDR3: CASSLGGGHTDTQYF; DNA: TGTGCTAGCAGCTTAGGGGGGGGACACACAGATACGCAGTATTTT
J: TRBJ1-5; size: NA; D: TRBD1; V: TRBV19; CDR3: CASGQGAGQPQHF; DNA: TGTGCCAGTGGACAGGGGGCAGGTCAGCCCCAGCATTTT
J: TRBJ2-3; size: NA; D: TRBD2; V: TRBV15; CDR3: CATSRAGGRTDTQYF; DNA: TGTGCCACCAGCAGAGCGGGGGGACGCACAGATACGCAGTATTTT
J: TRBJ1-1; size: once; D: NA; V: TRBV27; CDR3: CASSLTGLDTEAFF; DNA: TGTGCCAGCAGTTTAACGGGGCTTGACACTGAAGCTTTCTTT
J: TRBJ2-2; size: NA; D: NA; V: TRBV7-9; CDR3: CASSLNVPNTGELFF; DNA: TGTGCCAGCAGCTTAAACGTCCCGAACACCGGGGAGCTGTTTTTT
J: TRBJ1-1; size: NA; D: TRBD1; V: TRBV7-2; CDR3: CASSPQGAGTEAFF; DNA: TGTGCCAGCAGCCCTCAGGGGGCTGGTACTGAAGCTTTCTTT
J: TRBJ1-6; size: NA; D: NA; V: TRBV28; CDR3: CASSSGRMSNSPLHF; DNA: TGTGCCAGCAGTTCCGGCCGTATGTCTAATTCACCCCTCCACTTT
J: TRBJ1-2; size: NA; D: TRBD1; V: TRBV29-1; CDR3: CSAVTGYGYTF; DNA: TGCAGCGCCGTGACAGGGTATGGCTACACCTTC
J: TRBJ2-4; size: NA; D: NA; V: TRBV5-4; CDR3: CASSSGTVLAKNIQYF; DNA: TGTGCCAGCAGCTCCGGGACGGTCCTAGCCAAAAACATTCAGTACTTC
J: TRBJ2-1; size: NA; D: NA; V: TRBV12-3/TRBV12-4; CDR3: CASSPAPGAREFF; DNA: TGTGCCAGCAGTCCAGCTCCAGGGGCCCGGGAGTTCTTC
J: TRBJ1-1; size: NA; D: TRBD1; V: TRBV6-5; CDR3: CASSPPTGRTKAFF; DNA: TGTGCCAGCAGCCCACCGACAGGGAGAACGAAAGCTTTCTTT